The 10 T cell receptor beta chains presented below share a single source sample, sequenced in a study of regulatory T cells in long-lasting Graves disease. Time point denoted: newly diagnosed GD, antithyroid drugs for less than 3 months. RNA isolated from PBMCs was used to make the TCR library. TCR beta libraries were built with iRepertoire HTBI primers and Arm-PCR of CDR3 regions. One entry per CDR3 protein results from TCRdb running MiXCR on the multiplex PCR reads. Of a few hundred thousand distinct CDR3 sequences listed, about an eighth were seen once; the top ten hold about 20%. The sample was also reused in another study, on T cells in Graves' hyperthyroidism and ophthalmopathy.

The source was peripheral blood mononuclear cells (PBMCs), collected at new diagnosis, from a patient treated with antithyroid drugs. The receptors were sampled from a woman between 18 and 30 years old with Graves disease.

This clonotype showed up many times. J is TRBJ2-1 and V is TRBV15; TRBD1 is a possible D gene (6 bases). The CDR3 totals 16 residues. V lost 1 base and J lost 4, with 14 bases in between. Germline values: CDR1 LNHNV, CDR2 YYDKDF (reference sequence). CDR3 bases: TGTGCCACCAGCAGAGTGTTTTGGACAGAGTACAATGAGCAGTTCTTC. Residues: CATSRVFWTEYNEQFF.

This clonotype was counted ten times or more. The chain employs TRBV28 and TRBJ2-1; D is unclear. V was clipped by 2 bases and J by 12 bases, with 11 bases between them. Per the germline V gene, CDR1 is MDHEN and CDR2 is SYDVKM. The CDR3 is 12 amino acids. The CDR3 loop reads CASSLTGYVQFF. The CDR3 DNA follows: TGTGCCAGCAGTTTAACTGGTTATGTGCAGTTCTTC.

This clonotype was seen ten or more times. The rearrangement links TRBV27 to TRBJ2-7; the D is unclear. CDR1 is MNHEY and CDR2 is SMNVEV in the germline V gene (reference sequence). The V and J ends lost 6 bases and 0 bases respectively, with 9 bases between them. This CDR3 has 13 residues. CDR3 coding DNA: TGTGCCAGCAGGGTTGGGCACTCCTACGAGCAGTACTTC. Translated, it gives CASRVGHSYEQYF.

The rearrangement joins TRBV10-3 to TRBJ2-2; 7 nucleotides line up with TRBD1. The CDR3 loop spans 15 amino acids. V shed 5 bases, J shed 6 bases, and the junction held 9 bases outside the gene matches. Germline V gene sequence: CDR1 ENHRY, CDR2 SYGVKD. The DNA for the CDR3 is TGTGCCATCAGTACAGGGGTTGAAAACGCCGGGGAGCTGTTTTTT. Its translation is CAISTGVENAGELFF.

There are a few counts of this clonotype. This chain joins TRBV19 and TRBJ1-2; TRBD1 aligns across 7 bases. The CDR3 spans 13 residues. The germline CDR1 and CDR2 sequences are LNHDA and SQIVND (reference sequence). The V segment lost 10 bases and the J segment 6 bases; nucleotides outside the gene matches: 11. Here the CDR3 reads CATQKGQINGYTF. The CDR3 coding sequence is TGTGCCACCCAAAAGGGACAGATAAATGGCTACACCTTC.

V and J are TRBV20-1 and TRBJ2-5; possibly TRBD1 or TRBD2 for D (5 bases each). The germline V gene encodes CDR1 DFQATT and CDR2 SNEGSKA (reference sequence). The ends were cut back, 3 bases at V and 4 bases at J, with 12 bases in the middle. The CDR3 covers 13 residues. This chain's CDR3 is CSARGVRGETQYF. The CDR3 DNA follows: TGCAGTGCTAGGGGGGTAAGAGGAGAGACCCAGTACTTC.

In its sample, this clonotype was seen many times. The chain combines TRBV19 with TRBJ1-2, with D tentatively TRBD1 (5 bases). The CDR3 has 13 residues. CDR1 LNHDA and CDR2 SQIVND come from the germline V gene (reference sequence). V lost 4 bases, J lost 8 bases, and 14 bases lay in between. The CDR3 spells CASSTVQEAGYTF. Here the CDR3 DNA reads TGTGCCAGTAGTACAGTACAGGAGGCGGGCTACACCTTC.

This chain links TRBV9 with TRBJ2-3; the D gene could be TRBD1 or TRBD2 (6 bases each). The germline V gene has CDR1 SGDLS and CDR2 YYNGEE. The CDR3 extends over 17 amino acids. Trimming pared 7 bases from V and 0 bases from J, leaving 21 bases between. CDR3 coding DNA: TGTGCCAGCTGGGTACTGGGCACAGGGACTAGCACAGATACGCAGTATTTT. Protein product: CASWVLGTGTSTDTQYF.

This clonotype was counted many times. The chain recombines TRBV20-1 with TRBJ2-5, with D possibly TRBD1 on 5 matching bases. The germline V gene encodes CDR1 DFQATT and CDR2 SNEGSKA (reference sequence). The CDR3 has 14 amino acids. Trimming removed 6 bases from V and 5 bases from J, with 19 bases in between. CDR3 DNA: TGCAGTGCCCCCAACCCCCAGGGCTGGGAGACCCAGTACTTC. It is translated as CSAPNPQGWETQYF.

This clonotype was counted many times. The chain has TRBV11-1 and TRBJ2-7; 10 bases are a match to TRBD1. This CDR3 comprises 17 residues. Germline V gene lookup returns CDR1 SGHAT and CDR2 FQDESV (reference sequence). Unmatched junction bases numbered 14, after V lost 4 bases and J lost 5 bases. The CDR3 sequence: CASSSANGDRGLNEQYF. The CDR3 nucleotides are TGTGCCAGCAGCTCTGCCAACGGAGACAGGGGGCTTAACGAGCAGTACTTC.